This entry features one TCR beta chain sequence. Libraries were prepared by immunoSEQ multiplex PCR; TCRdb keeps only in-frame clonotypes and omits some of them. Of about 130,000 clones in the sample, around 94% are singletons; the top ten hold 14%. V shed 5 bases and J 1 base; nucleotides not matched to a gene: 5. Germline V CDR1 and CDR2: MDHEN, SYDVKM. The CDR3 loop spans 15 amino acids. The data derive from a study of control samples from healthy donors and cancer patients. Specimen: PBMCs. The chain links TRBV28 to TRBJ1-1, with TRBD1 matching 9 bases. The receptor comes from a man aged 55 to 70 with colorectal cancer. The CDR3: CASSPEGQGNTEAFF. CDR3 sequence (DNA): TGTGCCAGCAGTCCAGAGGGACAGGGGAACACTGAAGCTTTCTTT.